Below are 21 T cell receptor beta chains sequenced from a single sample in a study of cytotoxic CD8 clonotypes in ibrutinib-treated CLL. Profiling relied on immunoSEQ multiplex PCR, and the TCRdb table lists in-frame clones only, not all of them. The sample lists 140,000 to 150,000 clones, 75% to 80% occurring once. The sample in question was PBMCs, obtained after 24 months of ibrutinib treatment. The receptors stem from a human donor with chronic lymphocytic leukemia.

The chain carries TRBV28 and TRBJ2-4, with 15 bases matching TRBD2. Germline V CDR1 and CDR2: MDHEN, SYDVKM. V was clipped by 6 bases and J by 8 bases; unmatched bases: 11. The CDR3 runs to 17 residues. The CDR3 spells CASRPGLAGGPRDIQYF. In nucleotides, the CDR3 is TGTGCCAGCAGACCCGGACTAGCGGGGGGGCCGAGGGACATTCAGTACTTC.

This chain links TRBV29-1 with TRBJ2-5, with D tentatively TRBD1 (6 bases). Trimming left V 6 bases short and J 5 bases short, with 19 bases between. This CDR3 is built from 14 residues. From germline, CDR1 is SQVTM and CDR2 ANQGSEA. CDR3: CSVGQTTLGETQYF. CDR3 nucleotides: TGCAGCGTAGGACAGACGACTCTCGGGGAGACCCAGTACTTC.

The V gene is TRBV4-2, the J gene TRBJ2-1; 10 bases are shared with TRBD2. Germline CDR1 reads LGHNA; CDR2 reads YNFKEQ. Losses at the gene ends were 4 bases for V and 4 bases for J; bases not matched to a gene: 4. CDR3 length: 15 amino acids. The CDR3 region has the DNA TGTGCCAGCAGCCCCGGACTAGCGGATTACAATGAGCAGTTCTTC. This sequence encodes CASSPGLADYNEQFF.

The chain recombines TRBV18 with TRBJ1-4, with D maybe TRBD1 (5 bases). Trimming removed 5 bases at V and 4 bases at J, with 8 bases between. Germline CDR1 is KGHSH and CDR2 is LQKENI. CDR3 length equals 13 residues. CDR3 bases: TGTGCCAGCTCAACAGGCGTTAATGAAAAACTGTTTTTT. Protein: CASSTGVNEKLFF.

There are a few counts of this clone. The chain has TRBV5-6 and TRBJ2-3, with 8 bases fitting TRBD2. Per germline, CDR1 SGHDT and CDR2 YYEEEE. Unmatched junction bases numbered 8, after V lost 0 bases and J lost 2 bases. This CDR3 has 17 residues. In DNA form, the CDR3 reads TGTGCCAGCAGCTTGGCTTGGCGGGGGGCCTACACAGATACGCAGTATTTT. Residues: CASSLAWRGAYTDTQYF. Variable domain in full (rest from reference TRBV5-6 and TRBJ2-3): DAGVTQSPTHLIKTRGQQVTLRCSPKSGHDTVSWYQQALGQGPQFIFQYYEEEERQRGNFPDRFSGHQFPNYSSELNVNALLLGDSALYLCASSLAWRGAYTDTQYFGPGTRLTVL.

The gene calls are TRBV5-4 and TRBJ1-1; the D is unclear. The germline gives CDR1 SGHNT, CDR2 YYREEE (reference sequence). The V end lost 2 bases, the J end lost 1 base, and 12 bases lay between the germline ends. The CDR3 contains 15 residues. CDR3 nucleotides: TGTGCCAGCAGCTTAGGCTCCGGGTGGAACACTGAAGCTTTCTTT. Protein: CASSLGSGWNTEAFF.

The chain has TRBV29-1 and TRBJ1-1; the D gene is possibly TRBD1 (6 bases). Per the germline V gene, CDR1 is SQVTM and CDR2 is ANQGSEA. This CDR3 is built from 13 residues. Trimming took 3 bases from V and 6 from J, leaving 14 bases between them. As DNA, the CDR3 is TGCAGCGTTGACAGGGGATTGGTCCCTGAAGCTTTCTTT. It codes for CSVDRGLVPEAFF. Filled out from reference TRBV29-1 and TRBJ1-1, the complete variable domain reads SAVISQKPSRDICQRGTSLTIQCQVDSQVTMMFWYRQQPGQSLTLIATANQGSEATYESGFVIDKFPISRPNLTFSTLTVSNMSPEDSSIYLCSVDRGLVPEAFFGQGTRLTVV.

The chain couples TRBV6-1 to TRBJ1-2; D possibly corresponds to TRBD1 (6 bases). CDR3 length equals 15 residues. V was clipped by 3 bases and J by 4 bases, with 15 bases between them. Per germline, CDR1 MNHNS and CDR2 SASEGT. The CDR3 region has the DNA TGTGCCAGCAGTGAGAACCGGGACATCGCCTATGGCTACACCTTC. Translated, it gives CASSENRDIAYGYTF.

V is TRBV6-6 and J is TRBJ2-3; 7 bases line up with TRBD1. The V segment lost 11 bases and the J segment 0 bases; nucleotides outside the gene matches: 11. Germline CDR1 and CDR2: MNHNY and SVGAGI (reference sequence). The CDR3 spans 15 residues. CDR3 residues: CAAGRGQLSTDTQYF. The CDR3 DNA follows: TGTGCCGCCGGACGGGGACAGCTAAGCACAGATACGCAGTATTTT.

V and J are TRBV9 and TRBJ1-1, with D possibly TRBD1 on 5 matching bases. Trimming removed 0 bases at V and 2 bases at J, with 14 bases between. Germline values: CDR1 SGDLS, CDR2 YYNGEE. CDR3 length equals 16 residues. The CDR3 here is CASSVAVRGGNTEAFF. In DNA, the CDR3 is TGTGCCAGCAGCGTAGCTGTTAGGGGCGGAAACACTGAAGCTTTCTTT.

V usage is TRBV7-4 and J usage is TRBJ1-5; D call uncertain. The V end lost 5 bases, the J end lost 3 bases, and 5 bases lay between the germline ends. Germline V CDR1 and CDR2: SGHVT, SQSDAQ. This CDR3 is 12 amino acids long. CDR3 loop: CASSADNQPQHF. The CDR3 DNA reads as TGTGCCAGCAGCGCAGACAATCAGCCCCAGCATTTT.

This clone is a singleton in its sample. The chain employs TRBV11-3 and TRBJ2-1, with D perhaps matching TRBD1 (7 bases). This CDR3 is 15 amino acids long. The V end lost 1 base, the J end lost 4 bases, and 11 bases lay between the germline ends. CDR1 is SGHNT and CDR2 is YENEEA in the germline V gene. DNA for the CDR3: TGTGCCAGCAGCTTAGGGCAGGGGGGTTACAATGAGCAGTTCTTC. Amino acid sequence: CASSLGQGGYNEQFF.

V and J are TRBV7-9 and TRBJ2-1, with D unresolved. The V end was cut by 5 bases, the J end by 0 bases, with 11 bases between. Germline V gene lookup returns CDR1 SEHNR and CDR2 FQNEAQ (reference sequence). The length of the CDR3 is 15 residues. CDR3 residues: CASSPAAYSYNEQFF. In DNA form, the CDR3 reads TGTGCCAGCAGCCCGGCGGCGTACTCCTACAATGAGCAGTTCTTC.

This clone has only one observation. Here the CDR3 DNA reads TGCGCCAGCAGCTTGGGAGCCCCGGGACAGGCGGAAAAACTGTTTTTT. Translating gives CASSLGAPGQAEKLFF. The chain uses TRBV5-1 and TRBJ1-4, with 8 bases fitting TRBD1. With 0 bases clipped from V and 8 bases from J, the junction kept 9 bases outside the gene matches. This CDR3 spans 16 amino acids. The germline CDR1 and CDR2 sequences are SGHRS and YFSETQ. The whole variable domain, filled in from reference TRBV5-1 and TRBJ1-4, reads KAGVTQTPRYLIKTRGQQVTLSCSPISGHRSVSWYQQTPGQGLQFLFEYFSETQRNKGNFPGRFSGRQFSNSRSEMNVSTLELGDSALYLCASSLGAPGQAEKLFFGSGTQLSVL.

This clone was observed once. The rearrangement uses TRBV6-6 and TRBJ2-7, with TRBD1 identical over 11 bases. Germline trimming cut 4 bases from V and 3 bases from J; bases unmatched to any gene: 5. The CDR3 consists of 15 residues. Germline V lookup: CDR1 MNHNY, CDR2 SVGAGI (reference sequence). CDR3 sequence: CASSSTGTGGYEQYF. The CDR3 bases are TGTGCCAGCAGTTCCACCGGGACAGGGGGCTACGAGCAGTACTTC.

The V gene is TRBV13, the J gene TRBJ2-2; 7 bases are shared with TRBD1. Germline CDR1 is PRHDT and CDR2 is FYEKMQ (reference sequence). Trimming took 5 bases from V and 5 from J; bases not matched to a gene: 11. The CDR3 runs to 16 residues. In DNA, the CDR3 is TGTGCCAGCAGCCGATTAAGGACAGGTGGGACCGGGGAGCTGTTTTTT. It yields the protein CASSRLRTGGTGELFF.

The chain joins TRBV20-1 to TRBJ1-1; unclear D gene. This CDR3 is 11 amino acids long. The ends were cut back, 6 bases at V and 10 bases at J, with 15 bases in the middle. Germline V gene sequence: CDR1 DFQATT, CDR2 SNEGSKA (reference sequence). CDR3 nucleotides: TGCAGTGCACCTAGGGCGGGTTTAGCTTTCTTT. Its translation is CSAPRAGLAFF.

For the CDR3, the DNA is TGCGCCAGCAGCTATACACCGAACACCGGGGAGCTGTTTTTT. It is translated as CASSYTPNTGELFF. V and J are TRBV5-1 and TRBJ2-2; no reliable D call. The CDR3 covers 14 residues. V was cut by 3 bases and J by 0 bases, with 6 bases left in between. Germline V gives CDR1 SGHRS, CDR2 YFSETQ. Filled out from reference TRBV5-1 and TRBJ2-2, the complete variable domain reads KAGVTQTPRYLIKTRGQQVTLSCSPISGHRSVSWYQQTPGQGLQFLFEYFSETQRNKGNFPGRFSGRQFSNSRSEMNVSTLELGDSALYLCASSYTPNTGELFFGEGSRLTVL.

This chain uses TRBV6-5 with TRBJ2-3; TRBD1 agrees at 9 bases. Trimming took 6 bases from V and 4 from J; bases not matched to a gene: 8. CDR3 size: 15 residues. Germline CDR1 MNHEY, CDR2 SVGAGI. The CDR3 nucleotides are TGTGCCAGCAGATCCGGGGACAGGGTGCCAGATACGCAGTATTTT. The encoded protein is CASRSGDRVPDTQYF.

The chain joins TRBV5-4 to TRBJ2-3; D is undetermined. Trimming took 2 bases from V and 6 from J, leaving 13 bases between them. The V gene's germline CDR1 is SGHNT and CDR2 YYREEE (reference sequence). The CDR3 is made up of 14 amino acids. CDR3 DNA sequence: TGTGCCAGCAGCTTAGAAGGGCCGCACGATACGCAGTATTTT. Translation: CASSLEGPHDTQYF.

The V and J genes are TRBV4-1 and TRBJ2-2; tentative D call: TRBD2 (6 bases). This CDR3 is 17 amino acids long. V gave up 6 bases and J gave up 7 bases, with 24 bases separating them. Germline V gives CDR1 MGHRA, CDR2 YSYEKL. Written as DNA, the CDR3 is TGCGCCAGCAGGGGGGGTAGCGGCAGGGAGCTGGGCGGGGAGCTGTTTTTT. Encoded protein: CASRGGSGRELGGELFF.